This T cell receptor beta chain came from a study of T cell repertoires in cytomegalovirus infection. As for the study in general: Public TCR beta signatures marked donors with CMV infection and the matching HLA.

TCRdb analysed the reads with MiXCR anew, one entry per CDR3 protein. Among 55,000 to 85,000 distinct CDR3 sequences listed, 20% were seen once. V lost 2 bases to trimming and J lost 5 bases, with 13 bases between them. Germline values: CDR1 MNHEY, CDR2 SVGEGT. The CDR3 is 14 amino acids. The study, taken as a whole, reports: Based on cumulative public TCR beta family frequency, carriers of CMV plus the relevant HLA were identified. There were HLA-C-restricted CMV-specific TCR beta clonotypes dominating the ex vivo response.

As to this clonotype: Its antigen is still unknown.

V is TRBV6-2 or TRBV6-3 and J is TRBJ2-7, with D unresolved. This material consisted of CD8+ T cells from cultured PBMCs, taken from culture after CMV antigen stimulation. This TCR derives from a human donor in good health (CMV status not recorded). Some clones in this sample may be carry-over from other donors' samples. DNA of the CDR3: TGTGCCAGCAGTTACGAGGCGGAAATCGACGAGCAGTACTTC. Its protein product is CASSYEAEIDEQYF.